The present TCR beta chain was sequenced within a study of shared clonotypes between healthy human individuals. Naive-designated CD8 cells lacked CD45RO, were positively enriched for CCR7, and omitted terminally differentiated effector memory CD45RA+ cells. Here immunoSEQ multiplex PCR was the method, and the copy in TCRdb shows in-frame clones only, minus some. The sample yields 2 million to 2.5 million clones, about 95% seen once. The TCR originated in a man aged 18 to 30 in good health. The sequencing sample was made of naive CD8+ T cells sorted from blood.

CDR3: CASSYLGPPEEYEQYF. The CDR3 coding sequence is TGTGCCAGCAGTTACCTCGGCCCCCCGGAGGAATACGAGCAGTACTTC. V gene TRBV6-6 combines with J gene TRBJ2-7, with a tentative D call TRBD2 (5 bases). Trimming took off 2 bases at V and 4 bases at J, with 18 bases between the two ends. CDR1 and CDR2 (germline): MNHNY, SVGAGI (reference sequence). The CDR3 length is 16 residues.